These T cell receptor beta chains were read from a single sample in a study of cytomegalovirus exposure and HLA in healthy donors. Assay used: immunoSEQ multiplex PCR; TCRdb lists only in-frame clones, some missing. Of about 80,000 clones listed, over 70% were seen once; the top ten hold 32%. Sample: PBMCs. The receptors were gathered from a man aged 45-60 years in good health and CMV-seropositive. CDR3s include the opening cysteine and the closing phenylalanine or tryptophan. A D gene is named only where the DNA matches it firmly. Not every row has a clone size; where given, it reads once, few, many or a size class.

TRBV6-5	-	TRBJ1-5	-	13	TGTGCCAGCAGGGGGGGGTCTAATCAGCCCCAGCATTTT	CASRGGSNQPQHF
TRBV6-5	-	TRBJ2-1	-	14	TGTGCCAGCAGTTACCCCGCGGTATACAATGAGCAGTTCTTC	CASSYPAVYNEQFF
TRBV4-1	-	TRBJ2-7	-	12	TGCGCCAGCAGCCCCGGTAGCTACGAGCAGTACTTC	CASSPGSYEQYF
TRBV29-1	-	TRBJ2-2	-	12	TGCAGCGTTGATCGGGGCACCGGGGAGCTGTTTTTT	CSVDRGTGELFF
TRBV19	-	TRBJ2-1	TRBD2	17	TGTGCCAGTAAGGGGATAGCGGGAATCGGTTCCTACAATGAGCAGTTCTTC	CASKGIAGIGSYNEQFF
TRBV6-1	-	TRBJ1-1	TRBD1	15	TGTGCCAGCAGTCGACAGGGGAGGGATGGCACTGAAGCTTTCTTT	CASSRQGRDGTEAFF
TRBV5-4	few	TRBJ2-7	TRBD2	14	TGCGCCAGCAGCTTCCCTAGCGGGAGATACGAGCAGTACTTC	CASSFPSGRYEQYF
TRBV21-1	-	TRBJ1-1	-	15	TGTGCCAGCAGCAAGCAACGGTTGTTATCCACTGAAGCTTTCTTT	CASSKQRLLSTEAFF
TRBV7-2	-	TRBJ1-1	-	14	TGTGCCAGCAGCCCTCAGGGGTTGGACACTGAAGCTTTCTTT	CASSPQGLDTEAFF
TRBV27	-	TRBJ2-1	TRBD2	15	TGTGCCAGCAGTCTACTAGCGGACTCCTACAATGAGCAGTTCTTC	CASSLLADSYNEQFF
TRBV18	once	TRBJ2-7	TRBD1	15	TGTGCCAGCTCACCCTCCGGACAGGGGGGGTACGAGCAGTACTTC	CASSPSGQGGYEQYF
TRBV6-1	-	TRBJ2-2	-	14	TGTGCCAGCGAGCGCTATGCGAACACCGGGGAGCTGTTTTTT	CASERYANTGELFF
TRBV5-4	-	TRBJ1-6	-	14	TGTGCCAGCAGCTTACAGACCTATAATTCACCCCTCCACTTT	CASSLQTYNSPLHF
TRBV10-3	-	TRBJ2-7	TRBD2	14	TGTGCCATCAGTGACGTAGCGGGACCCTACGAGCAGTACTTC	CAISDVAGPYEQYF
TRBV5-3	-	TRBJ1-1	TRBD1	14	TGTGCCAGAAGCTTGGAACAGGGGAGCACTGAAGCTTTCTTT	CARSLEQGSTEAFF
TRBV9	once	TRBJ2-7	TRBD2	18	TGTGCCAGCAGCGTAGTGAGGGCCGGGGACTACGGGCCCTACGAGCAGTACTTC	CASSVVRAGDYGPYEQYF
TRBV19	-	TRBJ1-1	TRBD1	14	TGTGCCAGTAGTACCGGACAGGGCGTCACTGAAGCTTTCTTT	CASSTGQGVTEAFF
TRBV4-2	-	TRBJ2-1	TRBD2	14	TGTGCCAGCAGCAAGAGACTAGCGGGAGGGGAGCAGTTCTTC	CASSKRLAGGEQFF
TRBV7-9	-	TRBJ1-1	-	15	TGTGCCAGCAGCTTAGTTGGGCAGGGAAACACTGAAGCTTTCTTT	CASSLVGQGNTEAFF
TRBV7-9	once	TRBJ1-2	-	14	TGTGCCAGCACCCCAGGCACTCTGAGCCATGGCTACACCTTC	CASTPGTLSHGYTF
TRBV6-5	-	TRBJ2-5	-	15	TGTGCCAGCAGTTACGTACCGGGTTTTAGGGAGACCCAGTACTTC	CASSYVPGFRETQYF
TRBV27	once	TRBJ1-4	-	16	TGTGCCAGCAGTTTATGGGGGCCAGCCACTAATGAAAAACTGTTTTTT	CASSLWGPATNEKLFF
TRBV7-2	few	TRBJ1-1	TRBD1	14	TGTGCCAGCAGCCCGAGACAGGGTGGGACTGAAGCTTTCTTT	CASSPRQGGTEAFF
TRBV11-2	-	TRBJ2-7	-	12	TGTGCCAGCAGCTTGCAGGGCTACGAGCAGTACTTC	CASSLQGYEQYF